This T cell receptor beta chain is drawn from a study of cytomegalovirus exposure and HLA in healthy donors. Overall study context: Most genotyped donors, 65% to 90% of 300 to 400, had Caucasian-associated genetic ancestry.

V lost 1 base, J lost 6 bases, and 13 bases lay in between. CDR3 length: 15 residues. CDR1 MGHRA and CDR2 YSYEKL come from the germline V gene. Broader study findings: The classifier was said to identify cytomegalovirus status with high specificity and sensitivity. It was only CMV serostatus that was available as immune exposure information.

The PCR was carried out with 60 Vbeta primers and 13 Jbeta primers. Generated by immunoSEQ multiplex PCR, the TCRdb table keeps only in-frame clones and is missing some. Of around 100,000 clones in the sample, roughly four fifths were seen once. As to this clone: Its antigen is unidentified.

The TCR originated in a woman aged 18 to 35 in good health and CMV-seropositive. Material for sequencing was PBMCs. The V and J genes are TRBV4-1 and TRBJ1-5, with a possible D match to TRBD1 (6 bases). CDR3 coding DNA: TGCGCCAGCAGCCAAGTAGGGGGGGTCGGTCAGCCCCAGCATTTT. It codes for CASSQVGGVGQPQHF.